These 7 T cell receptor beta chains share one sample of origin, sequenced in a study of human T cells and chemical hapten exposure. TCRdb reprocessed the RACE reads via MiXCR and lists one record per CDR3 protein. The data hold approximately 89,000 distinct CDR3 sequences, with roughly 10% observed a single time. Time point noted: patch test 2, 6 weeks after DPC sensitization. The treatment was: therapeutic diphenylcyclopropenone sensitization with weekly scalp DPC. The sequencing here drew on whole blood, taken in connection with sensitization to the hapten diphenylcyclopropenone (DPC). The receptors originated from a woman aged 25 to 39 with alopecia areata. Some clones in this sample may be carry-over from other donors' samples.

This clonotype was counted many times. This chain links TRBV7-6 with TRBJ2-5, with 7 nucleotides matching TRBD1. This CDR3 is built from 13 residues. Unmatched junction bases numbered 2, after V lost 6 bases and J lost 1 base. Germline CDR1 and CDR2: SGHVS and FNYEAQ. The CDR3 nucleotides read TGTGCCAGCAGGGGGACAGTCCAAGAGACCCAGTACTTC. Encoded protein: CASRGTVQETQYF.

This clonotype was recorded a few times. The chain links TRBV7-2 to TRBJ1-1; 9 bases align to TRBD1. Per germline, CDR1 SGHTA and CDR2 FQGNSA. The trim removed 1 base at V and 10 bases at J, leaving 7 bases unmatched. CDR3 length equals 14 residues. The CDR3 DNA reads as TGTGCCAGCAGCTTAGGTGGACAGGGGCTAAGAGCTTTCTTT. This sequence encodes CASSLGGQGLRAFF.

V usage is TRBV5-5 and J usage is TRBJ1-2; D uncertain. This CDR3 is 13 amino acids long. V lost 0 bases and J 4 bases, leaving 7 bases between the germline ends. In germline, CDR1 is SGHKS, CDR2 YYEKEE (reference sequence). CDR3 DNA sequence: TGTGCCAGCAGCTTGGCCGATGGCTATGGCTACACCTTC. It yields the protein CASSLADGYGYTF.

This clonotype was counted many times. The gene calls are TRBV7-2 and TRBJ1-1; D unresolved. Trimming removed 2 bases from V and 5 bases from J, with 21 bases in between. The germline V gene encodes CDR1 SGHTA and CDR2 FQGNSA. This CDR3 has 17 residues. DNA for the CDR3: TGTGCCAGCAGCTTACGTGGACCGACGACGGTGGGGACTGAAGCTTTCTTT. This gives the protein CASSLRGPTTVGTEAFF.

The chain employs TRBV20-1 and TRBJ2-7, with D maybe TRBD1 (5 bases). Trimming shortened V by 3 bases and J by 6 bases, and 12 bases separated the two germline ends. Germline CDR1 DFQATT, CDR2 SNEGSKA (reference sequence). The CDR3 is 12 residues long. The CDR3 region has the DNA TGCAGTGCTAGCCCACAGGTCGGCGAGCAGTACTTC. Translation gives CSASPQVGEQYF.

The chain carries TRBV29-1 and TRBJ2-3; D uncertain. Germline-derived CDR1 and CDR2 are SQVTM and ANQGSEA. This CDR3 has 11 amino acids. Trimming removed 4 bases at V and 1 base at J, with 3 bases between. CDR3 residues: CSVGGTDTQYF. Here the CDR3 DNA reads TGCAGCGTTGGGGGCACAGATACGCAGTATTTT.

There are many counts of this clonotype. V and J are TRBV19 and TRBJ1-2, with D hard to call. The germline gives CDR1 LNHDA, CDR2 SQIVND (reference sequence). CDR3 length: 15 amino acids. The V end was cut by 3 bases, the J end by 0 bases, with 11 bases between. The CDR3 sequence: CASSIPSRTNYGYTF. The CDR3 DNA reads TGTGCCAGTAGTATCCCATCTCGGACTAACTATGGCTACACCTTC.